This paragraph covers one TCR beta chain sequence. This clone was picked up one time. Its antigen has not been determined. No per-base quality is available; no much larger clone lies one base away. CDR1 and CDR2 are read off the germline V gene as MDHEN and SYDVKM. Trimmed from V: 1 base; trimmed from J: 4 bases; junction bases lacking a gene match: 11. The CDR3, from cysteine to phenylalanine, totals 18 residues. The kept DNA is CDR3 alone, 54 bases in frame from the first base. Library preparation was by the immunoSEQ multiplex PCR assay. As for the original processing: A statistical classification framework was developed to diagnose cytomegalovirus status using the catalog of TCR beta chain sequences. Held by TCRdb, this immuneACCESS table contains in-frame sequences only and omits some clones. Under half of the omission traces to an unresolved V gene where checked; the cause of the rest is unknown. The V and J calls and clone size were taken over from that table, and D and trimming were inferred from the DNA. The sample profile shows around 80,000 clones; 85% to 95% of them were found once. Jointly, the top ten make up nearly 0.7% of the sample.

This specimen comes from a study of cytomegalovirus exposure and HLA in healthy donors (dated by TCRdb to 2016 to 2017). Some background on the complete study: According to a later analysis, the roughly 130 validation repertoires were produced on the same platform as the 680 or so repertoires of the first cohort. The aim of the study was to test whether cataloging public T cell receptors could identify signatures of past pathogen exposure. Besides the first cohort of around 670 subjects, a separate validation cohort made up of roughly 130 different subjects was used. To predict cytomegalovirus infection status, the study brought together high-throughput TCR immunosequencing, statistical association of individual TCRs with disease status, and machine learning. Summary of the overall study and its limitations: The authors suggested that the approach could potentially be generalized to other disease states and immunological phenotypes. A few of the identified cytomegalovirus-associated TCR beta chains were confirmed in vitro to be specific for cytomegalovirus antigens. The validation cohort had no HLA typing available for a later analysis, so co-occurrence within that cohort was assessed over all 120 or so repertoires. A total of about 150 TCR beta chains were listed by the study as associated with cytomegalovirus. Of the cluster scores, about 94% were above 0 in a later analysis, which found that TCRs clustered in the first cohort also tended to co-occur in the 90 to 150 validation repertoires. The classifier was reported to diagnose cytomegalovirus status with high specificity and sensitivity in both the original cohort and the validation cohort. Most TCR sequences were observed very rarely across donors, whereas some public TCRs were present in many individuals.

Separate from the approximately 730-subject first cohort, the validation cohort of roughly 110 subjects was the group to which the donors belonged. This TCR was sampled from a young woman in good health and CMV-seronegative. The chain employs TRBV28 and TRBJ1-5; 9 nucleotides in the junction match TRBD1. Material: PBMCs. CDR3 reads: CASSLSLGLTGGNQPQHF. The DNA reads TGTGCCAGCAGTTTATCCTTAGGATTGACAGGGGGGAATCAGCCCCAGCATTTT. Here the CDR3 is joined to the reference TRBV28 and TRBJ1-5 genes, and the full variable domain is: DVKVTQSSRYLVKRTGEKVFLECVQDMDHENMFWYRQDPGLGLRLIYFSYDVKMKEKGDIPEGYSVSREKKERFSLILESASTNQTSMYLCASSLSLGLTGGNQPQHFGDGTRLSIL.